Each of the 7 T cell receptor beta chains below was sequenced from the same sample in a study of cytomegalovirus exposure and HLA in healthy donors. PCR primers comprised 60 Vbeta and 13 Jbeta primers. Data came from immunoSEQ multiplex PCR; TCRdb stores just in-frame clones and leaves some out. This table has some 150,000 clones, approximately 80% appearing once. Input material: PBMCs. The source of these receptors is a man younger than 35 in good health and CMV-seropositive.

The J gene is TRBJ1-2, the V gene TRBV13; 7 nucleotides match TRBD1. The CDR3 has 13 residues. CDR1 is PRHDT and CDR2 is FYEKMQ in the germline V gene (reference sequence). V dropped 3 bases and J dropped 7; count of bases not matched to a gene: 5. CDR3 protein: CASSFRGGFGYTF. In DNA form, the CDR3 reads TGTGCCAGCAGCTTCAGAGGGGGCTTTGGCTACACCTTC. Complete variable domain (other parts from reference TRBV13 and TRBJ1-2): AAGVIQSPRHLIKEKRETATLKCYPIPRHDTVYWYQQGPGQDPQFLISFYEKMQSDKGSIPDRFSAQQFSDYHSELNMSSLELGDSALYFCASSFRGGFGYTFGSGTRLTVV.

The CDR3 spells CASSPEQIPYDTQYF. The CDR3 DNA is TGCGCCAGCAGCCCCGAACAGATCCCTTATGATACGCAGTATTTT. The chain uses TRBV4-1 and TRBJ2-3; D unresolved. The V end lost 4 bases, the J end lost 6 bases, and 17 bases lay between the germline ends. CDR3 length: 15 amino acids. Germline-derived CDR1 and CDR2 are MGHRA and YSYEKL.

This chain uses TRBV4-1 with TRBJ2-1; the match to TRBD2 covers 7 bases. Germline-derived CDR1 and CDR2 are MGHRA and YSYEKL. The CDR3 sequence is 14 residues long. J was trimmed by 9 bases and V by 4 bases; bases with no gene match: 9. CDR3 bases: TGCGCCAGCAGCCCTTATAGTCCTAGCGGTGAGCAGTTCTTC. Translating it yields CASSPYSPSGEQFF.

The J gene is TRBJ2-3, the V gene TRBV6-7, with TRBD2 identical over 9 bases. TRBV6-7 is marked as an open reading frame, function uncertain. The CDR3 contains 13 residues. Losses at the gene ends were 8 bases for V and 4 bases for J; bases not matched to a gene: 4. CDR3 sequence: CASRLAGPDTQYF. The CDR3 DNA reads as TGTGCCAGCCGTCTAGCGGGACCAGATACGCAGTATTTT.

The sample holds one count of this clone. The rearrangement links TRBV6-6 to TRBJ1-5, with TRBD1 identical over 8 bases. Germline V gives CDR1 MNHNY, CDR2 SVGAGI (reference sequence). V shed 5 bases and J 0 bases; nucleotides not matched to a gene: 3. The CDR3 consists of 15 residues. CDR3 sequence reads: CASSRDRTSNQPQHF. DNA of the CDR3: TGTGCCAGCAGTCGGGACAGGACTAGCAATCAGCCCCAGCATTTT.

The chain combines TRBV29-1 with TRBJ2-2; D might be TRBD1 (5 bases). Trimming cost V 6 bases and J 0 bases, with 14 bases left between them. Germline CDR1 is SQVTM and CDR2 is ANQGSEA. CDR3 length: 15 residues. DNA of the CDR3: TGCAGCGTGACGCCCGACAGTGCGAACACCGGGGAGCTGTTTTTT. Translation: CSVTPDSANTGELFF.

The rearrangement uses TRBV5-1 and TRBJ1-6; TRBD1 aligns across 11 bases. Germline V CDR1 and CDR2: SGHRS, YFSETQ. The CDR3 loop spans 16 amino acids. V shed 3 bases and J 6 bases; nucleotides not matched to a gene: 5. The CDR3 reads CASSSGTGGSNSPLHF. Written as DNA, the CDR3 is TGCGCCAGCAGCTCCGGGACAGGGGGTAGTAATTCACCCCTCCACTTT.